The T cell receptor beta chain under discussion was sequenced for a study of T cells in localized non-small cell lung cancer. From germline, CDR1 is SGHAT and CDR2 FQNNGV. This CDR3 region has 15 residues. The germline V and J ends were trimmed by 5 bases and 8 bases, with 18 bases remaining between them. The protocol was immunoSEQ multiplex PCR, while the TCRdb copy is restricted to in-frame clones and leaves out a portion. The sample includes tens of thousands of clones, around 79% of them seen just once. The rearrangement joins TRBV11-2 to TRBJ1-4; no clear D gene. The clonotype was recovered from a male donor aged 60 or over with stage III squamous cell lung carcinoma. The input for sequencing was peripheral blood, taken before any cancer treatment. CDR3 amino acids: CASSGETIREEKLFF. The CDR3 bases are TGTGCCAGCAGCGGGGAGACGATCCGAGAAGAAAAACTGTTTTTT. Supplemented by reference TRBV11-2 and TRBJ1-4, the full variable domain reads EAGVAQSPRYKIIEKRQSVAFWCNPISGHATLYWYQQILGQGPKLLIQFQNNGVVDDSQLPKDRFSAERLKGVDSTLKIQPAKLEDSAVYLCASSGETIREEKLFFGSGTQLSVL.